The rows below give T cell receptor beta chains drawn from one sample of a study of Ad26.COV2.S vaccination and SARS-CoV-2 variants. The method was immunoSEQ multiplex PCR; TCRdb's version includes in-frame clones alone and lacks a portion of them. Seen here are 350,000 to 500,000 clones, roughly 89% observed once, and the top ten hold 2.5%. The sample here was peripheral blood, taken in a trial of Ad26.COV2.S vaccine versus placebo. The receptors originated from a person aged 18 to 59 who received the Ad26.COV2.S COVID-19 vaccine or a placebo. The CDR3 runs from the conserved cysteine through the conserved F or W. D genes are given only for firm matches. Some rows have no size entry. The others give once, few or many, or a class for an expanded clone.

clone_size j_call v_call d_call cdr3_length cdr3_aa cdr3_nt
NA TRBJ1-2 TRBV18 NA 18 CASSQNIAGDFALYGYTF TGTGCCAGCTCACAAAATATAGCCGGGGACTTTGCCCTCTATGGCTACACCTTC
few TRBJ1-2 TRBV12-3/TRBV12-4 NA 13 CASSLPGDYGYTF TGTGCCAGCAGTTTACCAGGAGACTATGGCTACACCTTC
NA TRBJ2-7 TRBV12-3/TRBV12-4 NA 11 CASRRSYEQYF TGTGCCAGCAGGCGATCCTACGAGCAGTACTTC
NA TRBJ1-4 TRBV18 TRBD1 14 CASSPLGTAEKLFF TGTGCCAGCTCACCTCTAGGGACAGCTGAAAAACTGTTTTTT
once TRBJ2-3 TRBV9 NA 15 CASSASPVWADTQYF TGTGCCAGCAGCGCCTCACCAGTCTGGGCAGATACGCAGTATTTT
NA TRBJ2-5 TRBV5-1 TRBD2 17 CASSLYQLAGEGETQYF TGCGCCAGCAGCCTATATCAACTAGCGGGGGAGGGCGAGACCCAGTACTTC
once TRBJ1-1 TRBV2 TRBD1 14 CASSGDPGGTEAFF TGTGCCAGCAGTGGGGACCCAGGGGGCACTGAAGCTTTCTTT
once TRBJ2-1 TRBV6-1 NA 14 CASCEGVGYNEQFF TGTGCCAGCTGTGAAGGGGTGGGGTACAATGAGCAGTTCTTC
NA TRBJ1-2 TRBV23-1 TRBD1 19 CASSPSKWTGKKSNYGYTF TGCGCCAGCAGTCCCTCGAAATGGACAGGGAAAAAGTCTAACTATGGCTACACCTTC
NA TRBJ1-2 TRBV18 NA 15 CASSPVSGRNYGYTF TGTGCCAGCTCACCGGTATCAGGAAGGAACTATGGCTACACCTTC
NA TRBJ1-5 TRBV28 NA 14 CASFRGDFNQPQHF TGTGCCAGCTTTAGGGGTGACTTCAATCAGCCCCAGCATTTT
NA TRBJ2-5 TRBV15 TRBD2 14 CATSRGGGQETQYF TGTGCCACCAGCAGGGGGGGAGGGCAAGAGACCCAGTACTTC
NA TRBJ2-3 TRBV2 NA 15 CASSEGASSTDTQYF TGTGCCAGCAGTGAAGGGGCTAGCAGCACAGATACGCAGTATTTT
NA TRBJ1-1 TRBV4-3 NA 16 CASSHVPGGTNTEAFF TGCGCCAGCAGCCATGTACCTGGTGGGACGAACACTGAAGCTTTCTTT
NA TRBJ1-2 TRBV12-3/TRBV12-4 NA 13 CASSLGQSDGYTF TGTGCCAGCAGTTTGGGTCAGTCCGATGGCTACACCTTC
NA TRBJ2-6 TRBV3-1/TRBV3-2 NA 16 CASSQLTPAESNVLTF TGTGCCAGCAGCCAACTAACACCGGCAGAGTCCAACGTCCTGACTTTC
few TRBJ1-2 TRBV11-2 TRBD1 15 CASTITQGVPYGYTF TGTGCCAGCACCATAACACAGGGGGTCCCCTATGGCTACACCTTC
NA TRBJ1-3 TRBV5-6 NA 13 CASSIGAGNTIYF TGTGCCAGCAGCATAGGGGCGGGGAACACCATATATTTT
NA TRBJ2-5 TRBV9 TRBD1 12 CASSRTGSTQYF TGTGCCAGCAGTCGGACAGGGTCAACCCAGTACTTC
NA TRBJ1-5 TRBV19 NA 11 CASSNPGPQHF TGTGCCAGTAGTAACCCGGGGCCCCAGCATTTT
NA TRBJ2-1 TRBV9 NA 16 CASSPQPGNSYNEQFF TGTGCCAGCAGCCCGCAACCCGGGAACTCCTACAATGAGCAGTTCTTC
NA TRBJ2-7 TRBV6-2/TRBV6-3 NA 14 CASSYTLDGYEQYF TGTGCCAGCAGTTACACCCTGGACGGGTACGAGCAGTACTTC
NA TRBJ2-7 TRBV4-3 TRBD1 17 CASSLAPPQGDTYEQYF TGCGCCAGCAGCCTAGCCCCCCCCCAGGGGGATACCTACGAGCAGTACTTC
once TRBJ2-1 TRBV7-2 NA 11 CASSFFVEQFF TGTGCCAGCAGCTTCTTCGTGGAGCAGTTCTTC
few TRBJ1-5 TRBV4-2 TRBD1 17 CASSQENRGGGNQPQHF TGTGCCAGCAGCCAGGAGAACAGGGGAGGAGGCAATCAGCCCCAGCATTTT
NA TRBJ2-3 TRBV19 NA 13 CASSISLADTQYF TGTGCCAGTAGTATCAGCCTAGCCGATACGCAGTATTTT
NA TRBJ1-2 TRBV2 NA 16 CASVDWQTAFLYGYTF TGTGCCAGCGTGGATTGGCAGACTGCTTTTCTCTATGGCTACACCTTC
NA TRBJ1-2 TRBV7-9 NA 12 CASSFQGANYTF TGTGCCAGCAGCTTTCAAGGGGCGAACTACACCTTC